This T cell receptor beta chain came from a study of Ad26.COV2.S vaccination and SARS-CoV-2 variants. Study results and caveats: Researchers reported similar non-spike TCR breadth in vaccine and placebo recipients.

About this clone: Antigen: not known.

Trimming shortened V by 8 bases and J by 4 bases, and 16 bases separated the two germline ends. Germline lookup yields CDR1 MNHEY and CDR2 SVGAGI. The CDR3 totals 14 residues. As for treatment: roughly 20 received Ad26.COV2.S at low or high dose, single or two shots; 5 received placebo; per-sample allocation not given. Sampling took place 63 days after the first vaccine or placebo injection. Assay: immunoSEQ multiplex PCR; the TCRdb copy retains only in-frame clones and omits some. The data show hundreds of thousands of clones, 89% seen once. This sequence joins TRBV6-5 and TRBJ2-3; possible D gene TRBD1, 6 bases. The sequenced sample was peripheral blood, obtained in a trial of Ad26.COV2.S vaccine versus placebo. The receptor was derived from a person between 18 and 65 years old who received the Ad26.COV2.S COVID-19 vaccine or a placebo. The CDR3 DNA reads TGTGCCAGCCGGGTACAGGGTAGCGCAGATACGCAGTATTTT. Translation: CASRVQGSADTQYF.